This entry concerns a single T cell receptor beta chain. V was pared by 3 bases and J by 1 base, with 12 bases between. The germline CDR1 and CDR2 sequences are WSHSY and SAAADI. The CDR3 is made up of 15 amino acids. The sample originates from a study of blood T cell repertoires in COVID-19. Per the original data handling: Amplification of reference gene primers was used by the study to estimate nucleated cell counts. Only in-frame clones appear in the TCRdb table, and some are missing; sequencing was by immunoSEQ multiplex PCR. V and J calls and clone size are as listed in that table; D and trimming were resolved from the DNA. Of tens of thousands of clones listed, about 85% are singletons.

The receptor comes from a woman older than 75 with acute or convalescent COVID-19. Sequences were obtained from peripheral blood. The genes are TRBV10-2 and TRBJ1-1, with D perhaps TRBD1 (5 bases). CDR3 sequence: CASSEGAWGNTEAFF. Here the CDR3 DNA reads TGCGCCAGCAGTGAAGGGGCGTGGGGGAACACTGAAGCTTTCTTT.